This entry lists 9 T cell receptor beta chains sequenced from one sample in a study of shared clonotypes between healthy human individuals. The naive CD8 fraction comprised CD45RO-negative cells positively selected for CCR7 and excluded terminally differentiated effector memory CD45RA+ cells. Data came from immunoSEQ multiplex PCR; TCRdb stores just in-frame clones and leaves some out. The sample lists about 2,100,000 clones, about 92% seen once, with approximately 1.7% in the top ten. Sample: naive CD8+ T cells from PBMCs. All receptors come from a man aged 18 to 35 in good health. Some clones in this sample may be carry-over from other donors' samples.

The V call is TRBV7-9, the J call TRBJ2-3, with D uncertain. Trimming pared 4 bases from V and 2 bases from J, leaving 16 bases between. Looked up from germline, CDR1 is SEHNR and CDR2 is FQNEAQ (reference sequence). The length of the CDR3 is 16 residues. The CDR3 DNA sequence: TGTGCCAGCAGCTCCCAAGAAGACCGAGTCACAGATACGCAGTATTTT. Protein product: CASSSQEDRVTDTQYF.

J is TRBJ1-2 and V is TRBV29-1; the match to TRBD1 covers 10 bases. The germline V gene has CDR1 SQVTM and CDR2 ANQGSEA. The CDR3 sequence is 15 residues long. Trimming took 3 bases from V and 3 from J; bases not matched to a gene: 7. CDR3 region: CSVDPGQGSDYGYTF. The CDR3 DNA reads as TGCAGCGTTGATCCGGGACAGGGGAGCGACTATGGCTACACCTTC.

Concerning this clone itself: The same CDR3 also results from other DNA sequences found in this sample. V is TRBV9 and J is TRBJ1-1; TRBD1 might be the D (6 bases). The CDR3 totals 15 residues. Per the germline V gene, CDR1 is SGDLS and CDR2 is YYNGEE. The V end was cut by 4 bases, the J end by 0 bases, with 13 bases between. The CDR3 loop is CASSPRTEMNTEAFF. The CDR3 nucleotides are TGTGCCAGCAGCCCTCGGACAGAAATGAACACTGAAGCTTTCTTT.

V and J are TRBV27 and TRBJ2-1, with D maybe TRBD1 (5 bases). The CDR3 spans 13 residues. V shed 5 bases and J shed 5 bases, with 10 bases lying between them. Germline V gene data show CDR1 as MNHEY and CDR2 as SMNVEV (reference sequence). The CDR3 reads CASSTPRDNEQFF. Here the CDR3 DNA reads TGTGCCAGCAGTACCCCCAGGGACAATGAGCAGTTCTTC.

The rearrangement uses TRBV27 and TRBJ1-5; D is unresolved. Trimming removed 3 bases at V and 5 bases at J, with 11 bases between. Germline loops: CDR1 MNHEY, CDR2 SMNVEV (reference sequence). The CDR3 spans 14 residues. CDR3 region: CASSFDGRHQPQHF. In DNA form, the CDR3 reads TGTGCCAGCAGTTTTGACGGGAGGCATCAGCCCCAGCATTTT.

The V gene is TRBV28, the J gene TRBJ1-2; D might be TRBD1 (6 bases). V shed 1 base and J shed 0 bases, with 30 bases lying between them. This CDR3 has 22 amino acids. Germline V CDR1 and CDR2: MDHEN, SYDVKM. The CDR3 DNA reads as TGTGCCAGCAGTTTATTCTCGCGGACAGACCCTCGCATAGCTAACGCTAACTATGGCTACACCTTC. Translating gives CASSLFSRTDPRIANANYGYTF.

In DNA, the CDR3 is TGTGCCTGGAGTCTCTATACCGGGGAGCTGTTTTTT. Translating gives CAWSLYTGELFF. The chain employs TRBV30 and TRBJ2-2; no clear D gene. V was pared by 2 bases and J by 5 bases, with 6 bases between. The CDR3 extends over 12 amino acids. The V gene's germline CDR1 is GTSNPN and CDR2 SVGIG (reference sequence).

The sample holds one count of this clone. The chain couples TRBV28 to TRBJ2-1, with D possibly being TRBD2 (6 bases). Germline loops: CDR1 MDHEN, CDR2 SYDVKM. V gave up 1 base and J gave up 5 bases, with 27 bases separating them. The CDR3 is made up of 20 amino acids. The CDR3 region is CASSLFGIGGGRLRNNEQFF. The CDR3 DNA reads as TGTGCCAGCAGTTTATTCGGGATTGGAGGTGGGAGGCTTCGCAACAATGAGCAGTTCTTC.

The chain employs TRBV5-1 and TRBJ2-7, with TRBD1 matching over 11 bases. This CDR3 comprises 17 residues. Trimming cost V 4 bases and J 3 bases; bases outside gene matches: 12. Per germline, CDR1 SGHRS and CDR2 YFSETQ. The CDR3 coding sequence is TGCGCCAGCAGCACTGGGACAGGGGGATCTATAGACTACGAGCAGTACTTC. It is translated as CASSTGTGGSIDYEQYF.